What follows are 5 T cell receptor beta chains derived from one specimen sequenced in a study of CD8+CD57+ T cells in acquired aplastic anemia. Genomic DNA provided the template from which TCR beta VDJ and CDR3 profiles were obtained. TCRdb recomputed calls from the reads with MiXCR, one row per CDR3 protein. There are around 170,000 distinct CDR3 sequences in the sample; 55% to 75% occur only once, and about 48% lies in the top ten. Input material: sorted CD4+, CD8+, or CD8+CD57+ T cells (not recorded which) from PBMCs. The receptors here all came from a human donor in good health.

This sequence joins TRBV20-1 and TRBJ1-2; D is undetermined. Germline CDR1 DFQATT, CDR2 SNEGSKA (reference sequence). With 1 base removed from V and 6 bases from J, the gap between germline ends came to 15 bases. The CDR3 sequence is 14 residues long. CDR3 protein: CSARVSDSQDGYTF. The CDR3 coding sequence is TGCAGTGCTAGAGTTTCGGACTCTCAGGATGGCTACACCTTC.

The chain has TRBV9 and TRBJ1-2; TRBD1 matches 9 bases. Trimming cost V 3 bases and J 4 bases; bases outside gene matches: 7. There are 15 residues in the CDR3. The germline gives CDR1 SGDLS, CDR2 YYNGEE. CDR3 sequence reads: CASSATGGASYGYTF. For the CDR3, the DNA is TGTGCCAGCAGCGCAACAGGGGGCGCAAGCTATGGCTACACCTTC.

The count of this clonotype is one. The chain is built from TRBV24-1 and TRBJ1-2; 7 bases map to TRBD1. V was clipped by 3 bases and J by 8 bases; unmatched bases: 11. Germline V lookup: CDR1 KGHDR, CDR2 SFDVKD. CDR3 length equals 15 residues. This CDR3 is CATSDPSNRGKGYTF. Written as DNA, the CDR3 is TGTGCCACCAGTGATCCGTCCAACAGGGGAAAGGGCTACACCTTC.

This clonotype was seen a single time. V gene TRBV12-3 or TRBV12-4 combines with J gene TRBJ2-7; D possibly uses TRBD1 or TRBD2 (5 bases each). The CDR3 contains 13 residues. Trimming removed 9 bases at V and 2 bases at J, with 14 bases between. The CDR3 sequence is CASASGHTYEQYF. CDR3 bases: TGTGCCAGTGCTTCGGGGCATACCTACGAGCAGTACTTC.

A note on this clonotype: Being one base from a much bigger clone, this may be a read error. The V gene is TRBV6-4, the J gene TRBJ2-3, with 7 bases lining up with TRBD1. The germline CDR1 and CDR2 sequences are MRHNA and SNTAGT. The CDR3 has 15 amino acids. The CDR3 bases are TGTGCCAGCAGTGACGTGGCAGGGGGTTCAGATATGCAGTATTTT. It yields the protein CASSDVAGGSDMQYF.